A single T cell receptor beta chain is shown here with its context. Its cognate antigen is unknown. In germline, CDR1 is LGHDT, CDR2 YNNKEL (reference sequence). The CDR3 totals 14 residues. V lost 5 bases to trimming and J lost 4 bases, with 12 bases between them. The data stem from a study of T cell responses to AZD1222 COVID-19 vaccine. Study-wide points: Baseline serostatus was positive in only six AZD1222 recipients. Donors were mostly white British, more females; clonal diversity possibly underestimated. When two AZD1222 doses had been given, Spike-specific TCR breadth and depth rose. At 160-218 and 743-854, vaccine-associated CD4 TCRs were dominant, and they spanned spike.

Assay: immunoSEQ multiplex PCR; the TCRdb copy retains only in-frame clones and omits some. The profile shows some 84,000 clones, 70% to 90% of them singletons. This receptor was identified in an adult who received the AZD1222 COVID-19 vaccine. Source: peripheral blood, taken 28 days after the second AZD1222 dose. The chain links TRBV3-1 (or the pseudogene TRBV3-2) to TRBJ2-1, with D possibly being TRBD1 or TRBD2 (5 bases each). This chain's CDR3 is CASSSGTLYNEQFF. CDR3 nucleotide sequence: TGTGCCAGCAGCTCCGGGACCTTGTACAATGAGCAGTTCTTC.